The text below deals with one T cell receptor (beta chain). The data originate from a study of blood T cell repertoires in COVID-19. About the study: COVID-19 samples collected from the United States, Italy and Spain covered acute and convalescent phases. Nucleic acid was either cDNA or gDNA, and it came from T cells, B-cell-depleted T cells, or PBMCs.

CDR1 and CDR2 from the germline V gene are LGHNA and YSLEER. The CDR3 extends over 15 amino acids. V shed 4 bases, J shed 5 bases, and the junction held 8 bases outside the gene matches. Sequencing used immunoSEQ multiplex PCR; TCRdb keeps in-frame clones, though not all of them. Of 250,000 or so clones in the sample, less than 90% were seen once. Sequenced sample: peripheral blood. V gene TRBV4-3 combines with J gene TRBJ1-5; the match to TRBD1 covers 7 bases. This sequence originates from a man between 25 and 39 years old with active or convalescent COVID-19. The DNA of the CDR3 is TGCGCCAGCAGCCGTGAAGACAGGGTTGATCAGCCCCAGCATTTT. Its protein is CASSREDRVDQPQHF.